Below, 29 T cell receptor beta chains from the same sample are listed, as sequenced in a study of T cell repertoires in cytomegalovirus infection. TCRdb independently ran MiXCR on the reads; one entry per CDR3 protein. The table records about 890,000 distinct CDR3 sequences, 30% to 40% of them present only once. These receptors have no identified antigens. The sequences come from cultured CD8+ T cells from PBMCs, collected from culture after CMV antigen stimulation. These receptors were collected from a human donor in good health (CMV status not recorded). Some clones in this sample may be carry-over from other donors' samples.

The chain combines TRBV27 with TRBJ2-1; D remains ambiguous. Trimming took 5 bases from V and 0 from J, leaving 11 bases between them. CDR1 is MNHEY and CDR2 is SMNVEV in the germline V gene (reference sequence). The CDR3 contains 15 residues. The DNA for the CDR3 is TGTGCCAGCAGTGAGCACTCCAGCTCCTACAATGAGCAGTTCTTC. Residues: CASSEHSSSYNEQFF.

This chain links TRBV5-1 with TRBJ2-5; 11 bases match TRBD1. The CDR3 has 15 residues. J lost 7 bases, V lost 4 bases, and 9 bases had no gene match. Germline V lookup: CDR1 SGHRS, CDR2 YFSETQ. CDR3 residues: CASSGNRDRGLTQYF. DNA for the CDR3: TGCGCCAGCAGCGGAAACCGGGACAGGGGGTTGACCCAGTACTTC.

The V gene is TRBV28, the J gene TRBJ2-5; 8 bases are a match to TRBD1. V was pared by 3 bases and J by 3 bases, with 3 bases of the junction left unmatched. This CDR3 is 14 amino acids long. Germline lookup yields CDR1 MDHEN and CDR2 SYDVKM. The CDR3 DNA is TGTGCCAGCAGTTTCCCGGACAGGGAAGAGACCCAGTACTTC. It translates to CASSFPDREETQYF.

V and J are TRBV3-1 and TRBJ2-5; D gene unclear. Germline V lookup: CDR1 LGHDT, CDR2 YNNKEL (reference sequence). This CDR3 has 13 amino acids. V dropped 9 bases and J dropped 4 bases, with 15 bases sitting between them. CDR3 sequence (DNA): TGTGCCAGTCGGGTTACCCAAACAGAGACCCAGTACTTC. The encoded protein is CASRVTQTETQYF.

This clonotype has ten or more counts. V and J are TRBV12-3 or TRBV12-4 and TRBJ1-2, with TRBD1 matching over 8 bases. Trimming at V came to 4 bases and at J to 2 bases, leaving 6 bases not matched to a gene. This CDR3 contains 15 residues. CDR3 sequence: CASSWGTGDNYGYTF. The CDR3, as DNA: TGTGCCAGCAGTTGGGGGACAGGAGACAACTATGGCTACACCTTC.

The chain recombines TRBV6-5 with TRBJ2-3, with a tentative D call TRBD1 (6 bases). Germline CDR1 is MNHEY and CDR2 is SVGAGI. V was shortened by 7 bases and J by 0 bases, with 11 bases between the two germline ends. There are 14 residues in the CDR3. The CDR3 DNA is TGTGCCAGCAAGACAGGATCTAGCACAGATACGCAGTATTTT. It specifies CASKTGSSTDTQYF.

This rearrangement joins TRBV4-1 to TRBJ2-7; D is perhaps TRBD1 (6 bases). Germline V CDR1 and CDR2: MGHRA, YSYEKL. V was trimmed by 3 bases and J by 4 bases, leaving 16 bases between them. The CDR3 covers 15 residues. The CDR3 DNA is TGCGCCAGCAGCCAGCTGACAGGCCCTCTTTACGAGCAGTACTTC. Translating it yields CASSQLTGPLYEQYF.

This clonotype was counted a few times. CDR3 loop: CAVHLHTEAFF. The CDR3 DNA follows: TGTGCCGTCCACCTCCACACTGAAGCTTTCTTT. The chain uses TRBV7-9 and TRBJ1-1; D is uncertain. V gave up 11 bases and J gave up 3 bases, with 10 bases separating them. Germline V CDR1 and CDR2: SEHNR, FQNEAQ (reference sequence). This CDR3 spans 11 amino acids.

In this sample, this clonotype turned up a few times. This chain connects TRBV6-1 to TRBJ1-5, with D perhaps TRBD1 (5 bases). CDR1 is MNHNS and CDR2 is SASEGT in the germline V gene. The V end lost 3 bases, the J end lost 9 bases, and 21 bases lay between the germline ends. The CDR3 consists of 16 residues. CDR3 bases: TGTGCCAGCAGTGAGTATCAACAGGCTTCATCGCGGCCCCAGCATTTT. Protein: CASSEYQQASSRPQHF.

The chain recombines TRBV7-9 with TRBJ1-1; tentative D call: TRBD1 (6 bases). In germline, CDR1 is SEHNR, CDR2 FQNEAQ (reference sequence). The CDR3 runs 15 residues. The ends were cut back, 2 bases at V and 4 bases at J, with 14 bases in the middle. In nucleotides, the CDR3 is TGTGCCAGCAGCTTACAAAGCGGGGGCTTCACTGAAGCTTTCTTT. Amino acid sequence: CASSLQSGGFTEAFF.

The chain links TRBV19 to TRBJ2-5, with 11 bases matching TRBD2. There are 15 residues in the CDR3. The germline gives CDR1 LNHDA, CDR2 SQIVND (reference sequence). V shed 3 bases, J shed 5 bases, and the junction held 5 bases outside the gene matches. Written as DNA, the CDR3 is TGTGCCAGTAGTATGTGGTTAGCGGGGGGGGAGACCCAGTACTTC. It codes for CASSMWLAGGETQYF.

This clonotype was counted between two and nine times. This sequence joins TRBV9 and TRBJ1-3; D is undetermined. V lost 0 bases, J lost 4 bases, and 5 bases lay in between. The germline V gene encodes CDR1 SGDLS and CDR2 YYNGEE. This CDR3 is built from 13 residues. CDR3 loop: CASSVGGGNTIYF. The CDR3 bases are TGTGCCAGCAGCGTAGGCGGAGGAAACACCATATATTTT.

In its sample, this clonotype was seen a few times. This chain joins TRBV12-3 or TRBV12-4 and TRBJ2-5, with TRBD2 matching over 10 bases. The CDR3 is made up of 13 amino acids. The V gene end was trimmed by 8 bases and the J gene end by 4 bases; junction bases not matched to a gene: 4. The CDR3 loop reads CASGSGGRETQYF. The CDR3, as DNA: TGTGCCAGCGGTAGCGGGGGGCGAGAGACCCAGTACTTC.

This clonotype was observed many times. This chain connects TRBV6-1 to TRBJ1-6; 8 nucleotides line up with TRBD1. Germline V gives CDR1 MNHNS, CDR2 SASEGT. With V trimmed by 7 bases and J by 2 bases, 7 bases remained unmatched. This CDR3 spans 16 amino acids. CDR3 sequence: CASTVAGGAYNSPLHF. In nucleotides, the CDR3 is TGTGCCAGCACAGTCGCAGGGGGCGCCTATAATTCACCCCTCCACTTT.

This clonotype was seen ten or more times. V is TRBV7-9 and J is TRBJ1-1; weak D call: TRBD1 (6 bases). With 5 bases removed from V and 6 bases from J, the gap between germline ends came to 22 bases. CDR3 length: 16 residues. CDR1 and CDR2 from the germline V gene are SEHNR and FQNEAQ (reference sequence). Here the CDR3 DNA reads TGTGCCAGCAGCGCAAGGGAGGGACAAGAATCCTCTGAAGCTTTCTTT. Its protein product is CASSAREGQESSEAFF.

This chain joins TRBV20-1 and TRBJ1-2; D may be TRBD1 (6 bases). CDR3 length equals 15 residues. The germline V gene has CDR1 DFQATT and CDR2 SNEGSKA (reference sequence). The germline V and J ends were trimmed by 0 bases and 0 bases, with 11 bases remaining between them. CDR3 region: CSARDLTGPNYGYTF. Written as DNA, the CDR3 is TGCAGTGCTAGAGATTTAACAGGGCCTAACTATGGCTACACCTTC.

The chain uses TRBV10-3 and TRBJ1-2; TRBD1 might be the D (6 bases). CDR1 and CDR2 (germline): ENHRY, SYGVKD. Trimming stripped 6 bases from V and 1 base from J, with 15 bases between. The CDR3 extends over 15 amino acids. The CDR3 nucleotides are TGTGCCATCAGGGCAGGGGCGAACGATAACTATGGCTACACCTTC. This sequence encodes CAIRAGANDNYGYTF.

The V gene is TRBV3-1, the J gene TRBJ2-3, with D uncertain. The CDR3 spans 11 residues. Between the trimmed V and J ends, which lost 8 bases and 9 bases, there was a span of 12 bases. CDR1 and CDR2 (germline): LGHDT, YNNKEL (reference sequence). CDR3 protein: CASGFKTTQYF. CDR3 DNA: TGTGCCAGCGGATTCAAAACAACGCAGTATTTT.

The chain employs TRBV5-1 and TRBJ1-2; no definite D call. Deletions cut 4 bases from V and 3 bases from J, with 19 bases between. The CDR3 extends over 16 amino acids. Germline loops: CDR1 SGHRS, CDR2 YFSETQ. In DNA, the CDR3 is TGCGCCAGCAGCCATACATTTTCGGCGGACTACTATGGCTACACCTTC. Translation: CASSHTFSADYYGYTF.

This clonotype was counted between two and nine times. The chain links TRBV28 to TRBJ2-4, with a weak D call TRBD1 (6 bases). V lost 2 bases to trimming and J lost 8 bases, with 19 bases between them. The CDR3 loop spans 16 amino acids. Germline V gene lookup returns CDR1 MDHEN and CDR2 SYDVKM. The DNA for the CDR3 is TGTGCCAGCAGTTTACTCAGGGGATTTTATGGAGACATTCAGTACTTC. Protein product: CASSLLRGFYGDIQYF.

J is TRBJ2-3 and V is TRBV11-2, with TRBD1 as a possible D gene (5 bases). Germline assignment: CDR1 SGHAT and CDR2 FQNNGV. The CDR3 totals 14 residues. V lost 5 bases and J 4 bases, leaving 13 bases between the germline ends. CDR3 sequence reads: CASSQTPRADTQYF. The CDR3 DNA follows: TGTGCCAGCAGCCAAACCCCCAGGGCAGATACGCAGTATTTT.

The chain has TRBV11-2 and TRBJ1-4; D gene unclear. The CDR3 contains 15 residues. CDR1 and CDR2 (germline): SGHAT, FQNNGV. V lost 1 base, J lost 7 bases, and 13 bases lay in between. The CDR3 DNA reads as TGTGCCAGCAGCTTAGGTAGCTTTTCCGGTGAAAAACTGTTTTTT. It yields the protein CASSLGSFSGEKLFF.

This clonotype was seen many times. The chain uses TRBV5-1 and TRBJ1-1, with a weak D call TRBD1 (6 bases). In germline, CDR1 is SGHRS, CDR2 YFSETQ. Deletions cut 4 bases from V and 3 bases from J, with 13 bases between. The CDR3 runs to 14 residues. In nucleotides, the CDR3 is TGCGCCAGCAGCCTTTCCTCAGGGGACACTGAAGCTTTCTTT. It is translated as CASSLSSGDTEAFF.

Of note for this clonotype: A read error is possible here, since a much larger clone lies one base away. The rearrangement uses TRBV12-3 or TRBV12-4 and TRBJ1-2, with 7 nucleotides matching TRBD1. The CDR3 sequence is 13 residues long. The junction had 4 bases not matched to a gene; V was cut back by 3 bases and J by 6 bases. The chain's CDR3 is CASSFDRDHGYTF. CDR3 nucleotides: TGTGCCAGCAGTTTCGACAGGGACCATGGCTACACCTTC.

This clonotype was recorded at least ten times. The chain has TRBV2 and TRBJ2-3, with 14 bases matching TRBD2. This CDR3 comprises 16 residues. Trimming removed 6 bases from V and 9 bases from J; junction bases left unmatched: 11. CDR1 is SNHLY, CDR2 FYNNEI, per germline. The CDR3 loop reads CASRMGLAGVPNTQYF. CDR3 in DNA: TGTGCCAGCAGGATGGGACTAGCGGGGGTTCCCAACACGCAGTATTTT.

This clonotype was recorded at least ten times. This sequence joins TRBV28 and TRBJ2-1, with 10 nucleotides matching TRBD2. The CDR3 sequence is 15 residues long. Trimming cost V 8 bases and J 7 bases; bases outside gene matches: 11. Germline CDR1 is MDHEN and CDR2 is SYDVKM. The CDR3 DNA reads TGTGCCAGCTCAGGAGTAGCGGGGGGTGGAAATGAGCAGTTCTTC. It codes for CASSGVAGGGNEQFF.

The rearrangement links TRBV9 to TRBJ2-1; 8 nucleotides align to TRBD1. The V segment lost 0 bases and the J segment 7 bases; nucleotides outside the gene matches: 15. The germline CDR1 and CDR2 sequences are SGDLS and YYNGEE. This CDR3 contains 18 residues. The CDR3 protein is CASSVVPLAGTGGNEQFF. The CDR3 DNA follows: TGTGCCAGCAGCGTAGTACCCCTCGCCGGGACAGGAGGGAATGAGCAGTTCTTC. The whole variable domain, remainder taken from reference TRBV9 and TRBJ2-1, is DSGVTQTPKHLITATGQRVTLRCSPRSGDLSVYWYQQSLDQGLQFLIQYYNGEERAKGNILERFSAQQFPDLHSELNLSSLELGDSALYFCASSVVPLAGTGGNEQFFGPGTRLTVL.

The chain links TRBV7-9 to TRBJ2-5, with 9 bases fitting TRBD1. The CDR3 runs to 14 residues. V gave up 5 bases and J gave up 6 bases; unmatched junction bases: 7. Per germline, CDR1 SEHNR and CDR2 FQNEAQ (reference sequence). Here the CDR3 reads CASSPGTGRQTQYF. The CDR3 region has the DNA TGTGCCAGCAGCCCCGGGACAGGGCGGCAGACCCAGTACTTC. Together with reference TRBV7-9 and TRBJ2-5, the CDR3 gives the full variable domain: DTGVSQNPRHKITKRGQNVTFRCDPISEHNRLYWYRQTLGQGPEFLTYFQNEAQLEKSRLLSDRFSAERPKGSFSTLEIQRTEQGDSAMYLCASSPGTGRQTQYFGPGTRLLVL.

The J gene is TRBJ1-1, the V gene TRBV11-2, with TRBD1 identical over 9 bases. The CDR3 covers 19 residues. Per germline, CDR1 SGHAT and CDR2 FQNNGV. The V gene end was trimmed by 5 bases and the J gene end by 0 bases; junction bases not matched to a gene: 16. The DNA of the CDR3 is TGTGCCAGCAGCCATCCCTCGGGACAGGGAGGTTTTATGAACACTGAAGCTTTCTTT. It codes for CASSHPSGQGGFMNTEAFF.